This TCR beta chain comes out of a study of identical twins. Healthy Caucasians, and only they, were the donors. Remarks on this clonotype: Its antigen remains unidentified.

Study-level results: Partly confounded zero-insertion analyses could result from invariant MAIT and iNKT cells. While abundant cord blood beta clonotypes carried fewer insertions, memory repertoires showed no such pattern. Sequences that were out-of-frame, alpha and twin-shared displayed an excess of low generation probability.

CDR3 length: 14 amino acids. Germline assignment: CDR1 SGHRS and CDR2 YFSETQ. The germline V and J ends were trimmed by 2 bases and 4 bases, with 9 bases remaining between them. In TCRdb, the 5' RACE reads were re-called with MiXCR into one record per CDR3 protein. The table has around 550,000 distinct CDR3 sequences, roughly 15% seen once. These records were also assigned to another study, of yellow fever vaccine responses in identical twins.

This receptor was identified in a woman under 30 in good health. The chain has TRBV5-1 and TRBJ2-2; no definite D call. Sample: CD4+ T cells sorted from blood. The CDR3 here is CASSFGRSTGELFF. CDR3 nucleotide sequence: TGCGCCAGCAGCTTCGGCCGGAGCACCGGGGAGCTGTTTTTT.